This TCR beta chain appears in the sequencing data of a study of T-cell memory formation after mild COVID-19. On this clonotype: What it binds is not known.

TCRdb independently ran MiXCR on the 5' RACE reads; one entry per CDR3 protein. The sample comprises hundreds of thousands of distinct CDR3 sequences, around 15% of which are singletons, and around 7.8% rests with the top ten. Study observations and caveats: CD4+ contracting clones lay mainly in CM and EM, CD8+ ones in EMRA. Clones contracting over day 15 to 85 were CD4/CD8 balanced, with later expanders leaning CD4+. SARS-CoV-2 specificity was not confirmed for second-wave clones peaking on day 37.

The source material was PBMCs or a T cell subset sorted from them (not recorded which). This TCR was recovered from an adult woman who had mild COVID-19 (a few samples of this study predate the infection). Cell type and time point are not known.

CDR3 in DNA: TGTGCCAGCAGCTTACCGACAGGGGGGCTCTCTGGAAACACCATATATTTT. This sequence encodes CASSLPTGGLSGNTIYF. This chain connects TRBV7-6 to TRBJ1-3; 9 nucleotides match TRBD1. The CDR3 is 17 amino acids. The germline V gene has CDR1 SGHVS and CDR2 FNYEAQ. V lost 2 bases and J lost 0; bases outside the gene matches: 5.